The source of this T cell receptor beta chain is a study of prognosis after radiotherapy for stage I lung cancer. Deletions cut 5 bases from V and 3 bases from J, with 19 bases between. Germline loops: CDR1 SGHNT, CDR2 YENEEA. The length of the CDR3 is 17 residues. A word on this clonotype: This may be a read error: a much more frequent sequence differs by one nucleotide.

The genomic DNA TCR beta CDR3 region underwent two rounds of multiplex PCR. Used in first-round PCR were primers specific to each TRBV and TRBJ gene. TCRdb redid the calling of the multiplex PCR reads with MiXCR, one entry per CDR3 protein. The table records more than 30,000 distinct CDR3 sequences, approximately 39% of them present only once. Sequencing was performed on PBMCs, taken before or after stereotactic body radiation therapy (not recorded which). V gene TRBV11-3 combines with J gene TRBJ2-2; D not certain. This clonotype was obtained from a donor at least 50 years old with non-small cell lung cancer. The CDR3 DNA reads TGTGCCAGCAGCCCAGAAACCCCAGTCAGCTACACCGGGGAGCTGTTTTTT. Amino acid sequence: CASSPETPVSYTGELFF.